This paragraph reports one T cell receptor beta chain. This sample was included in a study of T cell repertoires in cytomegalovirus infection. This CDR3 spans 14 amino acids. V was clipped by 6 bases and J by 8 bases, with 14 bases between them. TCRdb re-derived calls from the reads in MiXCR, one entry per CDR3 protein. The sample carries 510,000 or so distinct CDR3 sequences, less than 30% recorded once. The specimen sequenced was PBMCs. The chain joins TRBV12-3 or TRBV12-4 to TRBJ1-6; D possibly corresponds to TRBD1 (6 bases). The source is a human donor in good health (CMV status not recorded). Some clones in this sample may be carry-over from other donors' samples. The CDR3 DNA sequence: TGTGCCAGCAGACCGACAGGCGGGTATTCACCCCTCCACTTT. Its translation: CASRPTGGYSPLHF.